A single sample gave rise to the 21 T cell receptor beta chains below, sequenced in a study of long-term antiretroviral therapy in people with HIV. immunoSEQ v3.0 was run at survey level. The repertoire was sequenced with immunoSEQ multiplex PCR; TCRdb's copy has only in-frame clones and lacks some. The top ten hold around 3.2% of the sample, which has some 21,000 clones, 88% seen once. Material: unsorted PBMCs, obtained 2.3 years after starting antiretroviral therapy. These receptors were taken from a man between 60 and 70 years old with HIV.

The chain uses TRBV4-1 and TRBJ1-2, with D possibly TRBD1 on 5 matching bases. Trimming took 0 bases from V and 2 from J, leaving 7 bases between them. The CDR3 consists of 14 residues. Germline values: CDR1 MGHRA, CDR2 YSYEKL. CDR3 protein: CASSQDAGNYGYTF. In nucleotides, the CDR3 is TGCGCCAGCAGCCAAGATGCAGGGAACTATGGCTACACCTTC.

J is TRBJ1-2 and V is TRBV29-1, with 8 positions matching TRBD1. The CDR3 length is 11 residues. Germline V gives CDR1 SQVTM, CDR2 ANQGSEA. V dropped 7 bases and J dropped 5; count of bases not matched to a gene: 3. The CDR3 nucleotides are TGCAGCGCTGGGACAGGTTATGGCTACACCTTC. Translated: CSAGTGYGYTF.

The V call is TRBV4-1, the J call TRBJ2-7, with D possibly matching TRBD2 (6 bases). Deletions cut 0 bases from V and 2 bases from J, with 20 bases between. The germline V gene has CDR1 MGHRA and CDR2 YSYEKL. This CDR3 has 18 residues. CDR3 in amino acids: CASSQDYRWGTQTYEQYF. CDR3 DNA sequence: TGCGCCAGCAGCCAAGATTATAGATGGGGGACTCAAACCTACGAGCAGTACTTC.

The chain recombines TRBV2 with TRBJ1-2; weak D call: TRBD1 (6 bases). The CDR3 loop spans 12 amino acids. The V end lost 8 bases, the J end lost 5 bases, and 12 bases lay between the germline ends. CDR1 and CDR2 from the germline V gene are SNHLY and FYNNEI. Here the CDR3 reads CASLPTGYGYTF. In DNA form, the CDR3 reads TGTGCCAGCCTCCCTACAGGGTATGGCTACACCTTC.

The chain couples TRBV27 to TRBJ2-7, with D possibly TRBD1 on 5 matching bases. V lost 4 bases, J lost 2 bases, and 15 bases lay in between. The CDR3 length is 15 residues. Germline V gene lookup returns CDR1 MNHEY and CDR2 SMNVEV (reference sequence). CDR3 coding DNA: TGTGCCAGCAGTTACGCAGCGTCAGGGACCTACGAGCAGTACTTC. Its translation is CASSYAASGTYEQYF.

The rearrangement uses TRBV11-2 and TRBJ1-2, with D possibly matching TRBD1 (5 bases). CDR1 is SGHAT and CDR2 is FQNNGV in the germline V gene. Trimming took off 5 bases at V and 0 bases at J, with 19 bases between the two ends. This CDR3 is built from 17 residues. CDR3 in amino acids: CASSPIRGESSNYGYTF. The CDR3 DNA sequence: TGTGCCAGCAGCCCGATTAGGGGAGAGAGTTCTAACTATGGCTACACCTTC.

The V call is TRBV19, the J call TRBJ2-4; D gene ambiguous. Germline V gene data show CDR1 as LNHDA and CDR2 as SQIVND (reference sequence). The CDR3 has 17 residues. V gave up 3 bases and J gave up 0 bases, with 15 bases separating them. In DNA form, the CDR3 reads TGTGCCAGTAGTATCCTAGATTTGACACGAGCCAAAAACATTCAGTACTTC. This translates into CASSILDLTRAKNIQYF.

In its sample, this clone was seen a few times. This sequence joins TRBV7-2 and TRBJ2-7, with a tentative D call TRBD2 (7 bases). Looked up from germline, CDR1 is SGHTA and CDR2 is FQGNSA. The length of the CDR3 is 15 residues. V lost 3 bases, J lost 6 bases, and 18 bases lay in between. CDR3 DNA sequence: TGTGCCAGCAGCTTGGTGACCCGGGGGGCTGGCGAGCAGTACTTC. Protein sequence: CASSLVTRGAGEQYF.

CDR3 DNA: TGTGCCAGCAGCGTAGAAACCCCTTGGTACAATGAGCAGTTCTTC. Its protein is CASSVETPWYNEQFF. The chain recombines TRBV9 with TRBJ2-1, with D unresolved. Trimming left V 0 bases short and J 4 bases short, with 11 bases between. There are 15 residues in the CDR3. CDR1 and CDR2 from the germline V gene are SGDLS and YYNGEE.

This clone was found a few times. J is TRBJ1-2 and V is TRBV28, with D tentatively TRBD1 (5 bases). Trimming left V 6 bases short and J 7 bases short, with 9 bases between. The CDR3 runs to 11 residues. Per germline, CDR1 MDHEN and CDR2 SYDVKM. This CDR3 is CASRRTGGYTF. In DNA form, the CDR3 reads TGTGCCAGCAGAAGAACAGGTGGCTACACCTTC.

This rearrangement joins TRBV9 to TRBJ1-6; D possibly corresponds to TRBD1 (5 bases). The CDR3 covers 14 residues. Looked up from germline, CDR1 is SGDLS and CDR2 is YYNGEE. Trimming cost V 0 bases and J 8 bases, with 9 bases left between them. The CDR3 sequence is CASSVDRQDSPLHF. In DNA form, the CDR3 reads TGTGCCAGCAGCGTAGACAGGCAGGATTCACCCCTCCACTTT.

In DNA, the CDR3 is TGTGCCAGCAGGGAAAGACTGAGGACTAACTATGGCTACACCTTC. It is translated as CASRERLRTNYGYTF. The chain links TRBV28 to TRBJ1-2, with D unresolved. Germline CDR1 and CDR2: MDHEN and SYDVKM. This CDR3 is 15 amino acids long. V lost 6 bases to trimming and J lost 0 bases, with 14 bases between them.

The V and J genes are TRBV7-2 and TRBJ1-1, with D perhaps matching TRBD1 (5 bases). The length of the CDR3 is 14 residues. The germline V gene encodes CDR1 SGHTA and CDR2 FQGNSA. V lost 0 bases to trimming and J lost 11 bases, with 16 bases between them. In nucleotides, the CDR3 is TGTGCCAGCAGCTTAGCGCGGACGGGGGTTGGCGCTTTCTTT. Translation gives CASSLARTGVGAFF.

The genes are TRBV9 and TRBJ2-3, with D possibly matching TRBD1 (6 bases). Trimming removed 3 bases from V and 2 bases from J, with 16 bases in between. Germline-derived CDR1 and CDR2 are SGDLS and YYNGEE. The CDR3 runs 16 residues. In DNA, the CDR3 is TGTGCCAGCAGCGGAACCGGGACACTTTTCACAGATACGCAGTATTTT. Protein: CASSGTGTLFTDTQYF.

This rearrangement joins TRBV5-5 to TRBJ2-5; 8 bases match TRBD1. J gave up 4 bases and V 2 bases, and 7 bases lay outside the gene matches. Germline CDR1 and CDR2: SGHKS and YYEKEE (reference sequence). There are 15 residues in the CDR3. The CDR3 DNA reads TGTGCCAGCAGCTTACTGACAGGGGTTAGAGAGACCCAGTACTTC. This sequence encodes CASSLLTGVRETQYF.

V and J are TRBV30 and TRBJ1-1; D not certain. Germline V gene sequence: CDR1 GTSNPN, CDR2 SVGIG (reference sequence). The CDR3 loop spans 13 amino acids. The germline V and J ends were trimmed by 0 bases and 4 bases, with 9 bases remaining between them. This chain's CDR3 is CAWSVLGSTEAFF. The CDR3 bases are TGTGCCTGGAGTGTACTTGGCAGCACTGAAGCTTTCTTT. Full variable domain (rest looked up from reference TRBV30 and TRBJ1-1): SQTIHQWPATLVQPVGSPLSLECTVEGTSNPNLYWYRQAAGRGLQLLFYSVGIGQISSEVPQNLSASRPQDRQFILSSKKLLLSDSGFYLCAWSVLGSTEAFFGQGTRLTVV.

V gene TRBV7-9 combines with J gene TRBJ1-3, with D uncertain. Trimming left V 1 base short and J 7 bases short, with 26 bases between. This CDR3 spans 19 amino acids. Germline CDR1 and CDR2: SEHNR and FQNEAQ (reference sequence). The CDR3: CASSLGLGWQSWRGNTIYF. The CDR3 bases are TGTGCCAGCAGCTTAGGGCTTGGGTGGCAGTCCTGGAGAGGGAACACCATATATTTT. Complete variable domain (other parts from reference TRBV7-9 and TRBJ1-3): DTGVSQNPRHKITKRGQNVTFRCDPISEHNRLYWYRQTLGQGPEFLTYFQNEAQLEKSRLLSDRFSAERPKGSFSTLEIQRTEQGDSAMYLCASSLGLGWQSWRGNTIYFGEGSWLTVV.

The table lists this clone with a few counts. The chain links TRBV7-3 to TRBJ2-2; the match to TRBD2 covers 9 bases. CDR1 SGHTA and CDR2 FQGTGA come from the germline V gene. V lost 4 bases and J lost 3; bases outside the gene matches: 6. The CDR3 has 16 amino acids. The CDR3 DNA is TGTGCCAGCAGCTCCTCAGCGGGAGGACACACCGGGGAGCTGTTTTTT. Its translation is CASSSSAGGHTGELFF.

The chain combines TRBV5-1 with TRBJ1-2, with no clear D. Trimming stripped 4 bases from V and 8 bases from J, with 15 bases between. The length of the CDR3 is 13 residues. Looked up from germline, CDR1 is SGHRS and CDR2 is YFSETQ. The CDR3 region has the DNA TGCGCCAGCAGCGAGGGCCATGCGGTGGGCTACACCTTC. It translates to CASSEGHAVGYTF.

This clone was seen once. The V gene is TRBV21-1, the J gene TRBJ2-2; TRBD2, the table's D call, was not compared with the DNA. TRBV21-1 is deemed a pseudogene. The CDR3 length is 19 residues. CDR3 nucleotides: TGTGCCAGCAGCAATCGGACTAGCCGACGACGCCCAGGCACCGGGGAGCTGTTTTTT. Residues: CASSNRTSRRRPGTGELFF.

The J gene is TRBJ1-2, the V gene TRBV7-2; 7 nucleotides align to TRBD1. CDR3 length equals 13 residues. Germline V gene sequence: CDR1 SGHTA, CDR2 FQGNSA. The ends lost 11 bases at V and 10 bases at J; junction bases unmatched: 16. The CDR3 is CAGRTGQGVTYTF. CDR3 in DNA: TGTGCCGGCCGCACCGGGCAGGGGGTGACCTACACCTTC.